This TCR beta chain derives from a study of shared clonotypes between healthy human individuals. Overall study findings and caveats: Among non-shared clonotypes, generation probabilities were lower than among those shared by all four donors. Though the depth was large, rarefaction showed that sorted-subset sequencing was incomplete.

V trimming: 5 bases; J trimming: 7 bases; junction bases outside the gene matches: 11. This CDR3 is 16 amino acids long. The germline gives CDR1 MNHEY, CDR2 SMNVEV (reference sequence). Details on this clone: Its antigen is as yet unknown.

CD45RO-negative CD8 cells positively selected for CCR7 made up the naive population, which excluded terminally differentiated effector memory CD45RA+ cells. Original data processing: In the immunoSEQ data, sequences were junction-only and lacked quality scores, so filtering differed. Sequencing was performed with immunoSEQ multiplex PCR; in TCRdb, only in-frame clones are kept and a portion is missing. The V and J calls and clone size are taken from that table; D and trimming were inferred from the DNA. The sample records around 2,000,000 clones, about 95% being singletons. The sequence was obtained from a man between 18 and 35 years old in good health. The specimen sequenced was naive CD8+ T cells sorted from blood. The chain employs TRBV27 and TRBJ1-6, with 7 bases fitting TRBD1. The CDR3 DNA reads as TGTGCCAGCAGTCCCCGGGCAGGGGGATGGAATTCACCCCTCCACTTT. Protein: CASSPRAGGWNSPLHF.